Shown below are 25 T cell receptor beta chains from a single sample sequenced in a study of post-analysis software for immune sequencing data (dated by TCRdb to 2015 to 2017). Their target antigens are unknown. The full study reports these points: Significantly higher frequencies in patients than in controls were found for several TRBV segments, including TRBV5-6, TRBV5-1 and TRBV20-1.

Library construction relied on PCR. This sample was sequenced with an Illumina HiSeq 2500. To reduce PCR and sequencing biases, unique molecular identifiers were incorporated into the TCR beta cDNA libraries. The public reads were reanalyzed by TCRdb: fastp trimming at Q25, MiXCR alignment, in-frame beta chains only. Each CDR3 protein gets just one entry, which takes the most common genes and DNA from the rows behind it. This sample holds about 810,000 distinct CDR3 sequences; around 53% were observed only once. The ten largest make up approximately 4.2% of the sample. The sequenced material came from blood. These receptors all come from a girl between 10 and 17 years old with multiple sclerosis.

This clonotype was counted a single time. The rearrangement uses TRBV5-1 and TRBJ1-1; no definite D call. Looked up from germline, CDR1 is SGHRS and CDR2 is YFSETQ. V was pared by 2 bases and J by 10 bases, with 21 bases between. The CDR3 has 15 amino acids. CDR3 in amino acids: CASSFESAGLPGAFF. The CDR3 DNA sequence: TGCGCCAGCAGCTTCGAGTCCGCCGGTCTACCCGGAGCTTTCTTT. The full variable domain, rest sourced from reference TRBV5-1 and TRBJ1-1, is KAGVTQTPRYLIKTRGQQVTLSCSPISGHRSVSWYQQTPGQGLQFLFEYFSETQRNKGNFPGRFSGRQFSNSRSEMNVSTLELGDSALYLCASSFESAGLPGAFFGQGTRLTVV.

The CDR3, as DNA: TGCAGTGCTCAGAGAGGCTCCGGTCCACCCCAAGAGACCCAGTACTTC. This codes for CSAQRGSGPPQETQYF. This chain connects TRBV20-1 to TRBJ2-5; D is undetermined. Germline values: CDR1 DFQATT, CDR2 SNEGSKA (reference sequence). The ends were cut back, 5 bases at V and 1 base at J, with 20 bases in the middle. CDR3 length: 16 amino acids.

The rearrangement uses TRBV24-1 and TRBJ2-4; possibly TRBD2 for D (6 bases). This CDR3 region has 14 residues. Germline V lookup: CDR1 KGHDR, CDR2 SFDVKD. In nucleotides, the CDR3 is TGTGCGACCTTTGGGACTTCGTCCAAAAACATTCAGTACTTC. It is translated as CATFGTSSKNIQYF.

This rearrangement joins TRBV6-6 to TRBJ2-4, with 8 positions matching TRBD2. Near its end, the DNA agrees better with TRBJ2-5, so the J call may be wrong. In germline, CDR1 is MNHNY, CDR2 SVGAGI (reference sequence). This CDR3 is built from 14 residues. The CDR3 protein is CASKTGGPRGTQYF. CDR3 DNA: TGTGCCAGCAAAACGGGGGGGCCTCGGGGGACCCAGTACTTC.

This clonotype was counted only a few times. The rearrangement links TRBV5-1 to TRBJ2-7; D remains ambiguous. From germline, CDR1 is SGHRS and CDR2 YFSETQ. V was cut by 0 bases and J by 0 bases, with 10 bases left in between. This CDR3 region has 15 residues. The CDR3 spells CASSLAGVSSYEQYF. CDR3 sequence (DNA): TGCGCCAGCAGCTTGGCTGGAGTCAGCTCCTACGAGCAGTACTTC.

This chain connects TRBV10-3 to TRBJ2-1; the D is unclear. Trimming shortened V by 6 bases and J by 2 bases, and 11 bases separated the two germline ends. The germline V gene has CDR1 ENHRY and CDR2 SYGVKD. This CDR3 region has 14 residues. For the CDR3, the DNA is TGTGCCATCAGACTGGACCTCCCCTACAATGAGCAGTTCTTC. Translating it yields CAIRLDLPYNEQFF.

The chain uses TRBV12-3 or TRBV12-4 and TRBJ2-7; D is ambiguous. The CDR3 runs to 13 residues. Between the trimmed V and J ends, which lost 3 bases and 2 bases, there was a span of 8 bases. The CDR3 protein is CASSFHNPYEQYF. The DNA of the CDR3 is TGTGCCAGCAGTTTCCATAACCCCTACGAGCAGTACTTC.

This clonotype came up a few times. The J gene is TRBJ2-4, the V gene TRBV20-1; TRBD2 matches 12 bases. Losses at the gene ends were 6 bases for V and 6 bases for J; bases not matched to a gene: 3. Germline V gene sequence: CDR1 DFQATT, CDR2 SNEGSKA (reference sequence). The CDR3 length is 13 residues. CDR3 in amino acids: CSAPLAGGNIQYF. The CDR3 nucleotides are TGCAGTGCCCCACTAGCGGGAGGAAACATTCAGTACTTC.

This clonotype has just a few counts. The CDR3 protein is CASSQDSPVEREAYNEQFF. The CDR3 DNA reads TGCGCCAGCAGCCAAGATAGCCCAGTGGAGCGGGAGGCCTACAATGAGCAGTTCTTC. The rearrangement uses TRBV4-1 and TRBJ2-1; 9 nucleotides align to TRBD2. J was trimmed by 2 bases and V by 0 bases; bases with no gene match: 11. This CDR3 is 19 amino acids long. The germline CDR1 and CDR2 sequences are MGHRA and YSYEKL.

This clonotype has a handful of counts. This chain links TRBV27 with TRBJ2-7; D is ambiguous. The CDR3 sequence is 13 residues long. In germline, CDR1 is MNHEY, CDR2 SMNVEV (reference sequence). The V and J ends lost 4 bases and 0 bases respectively, with 7 bases between them. The CDR3 protein is CASSWKSSYEQYF. The CDR3 nucleotides are TGTGCCAGCAGTTGGAAAAGCTCCTACGAGCAGTACTTC.

This clonotype has a handful of counts. The V gene is TRBV15, the J gene TRBJ1-6; D unresolved. This CDR3 region has 15 residues. Trimming cost V 0 bases and J 10 bases, with 13 bases left between them. Germline-derived CDR1 and CDR2 are LNHNV and YYDKDF (reference sequence). The CDR3 bases are TGTGCCACCAGCAGAGATCGAATTCCTTCATCACCCCTCCACTTT. This sequence encodes CATSRDRIPSSPLHF.

The chain employs TRBV7-9 and TRBJ1-1; D remains ambiguous. The germline V and J ends were trimmed by 3 bases and 2 bases, with 7 bases remaining between them. CDR3 length: 13 amino acids. Germline CDR1 and CDR2: SEHNR and FQNEAQ (reference sequence). The CDR3 region is CASSFNTNTEAFF. CDR3 DNA: TGTGCCAGCAGCTTTAACACCAACACTGAAGCTTTCTTT.

The CDR3 is CASSLMRLAGGSYEQYF. The CDR3 nucleotides read TGCGCCAGCAGCTTGATGAGACTAGCGGGAGGCTCCTACGAGCAGTACTTC. V usage is TRBV5-1 and J usage is TRBJ2-7; 13 bases align to TRBD2. Germline assignment: CDR1 SGHRS and CDR2 YFSETQ. The J segment lost 0 bases and the V segment lost 1 base, leaving 4 bases of the junction unmatched. The CDR3 sequence is 17 residues long. Full variable domain (rest looked up from reference TRBV5-1 and TRBJ2-7): KAGVTQTPRYLIKTRGQQVTLSCSPISGHRSVSWYQQTPGQGLQFLFEYFSETQRNKGNFPGRFSGRQFSNSRSEMNVSTLELGDSALYLCASSLMRLAGGSYEQYFGPGTRLTVT.

The chain uses TRBV20-1 and TRBJ1-2, with a weak D call TRBD1 (5 bases). Trimming removed 6 bases from V and 2 bases from J, with 10 bases in between. CDR3 length: 12 amino acids. Per the germline V gene, CDR1 is DFQATT and CDR2 is SNEGSKA (reference sequence). This chain's CDR3 is CSAEEGNYGYTF. The CDR3 DNA reads as TGCAGTGCAGAGGAGGGGAACTATGGCTACACCTTC.

V gene TRBV3-1 combines with J gene TRBJ1-1; maybe TRBD1 (6 bases). The germline V gene has CDR1 LGHDT and CDR2 YNNKEL (reference sequence). Trimming removed 1 base at V and 3 bases at J, with 12 bases between. The CDR3 spans 15 residues. CDR3 sequence (DNA): TGTGCCAGCAGCCAAGTAAGGCAGGGGTACACTGAAGCTTTCTTT. Its translation is CASSQVRQGYTEAFF.

This clonotype was seen a few times. V and J are TRBV6-5 and TRBJ2-1; 10 nucleotides align to TRBD2. Germline V gene lookup returns CDR1 MNHEY and CDR2 SVGAGI. This CDR3 spans 16 amino acids. V gave up 6 bases and J gave up 6 bases; unmatched junction bases: 11. The CDR3 DNA is TGTGCCAGCAGATCCTTCCTAGCGGGAGTGGGCAATGAGCAGTTCTTC. This translates into CASRSFLAGVGNEQFF.

This clonotype was seen a handful of times. This chain joins TRBV5-4 and TRBJ2-3; 9 bases align to TRBD2. Germline trimming cut 7 bases from V and 5 bases from J; bases unmatched to any gene: 5. Per germline, CDR1 SGHNT and CDR2 YYREEE (reference sequence). CDR3 size: 13 residues. In DNA form, the CDR3 reads TGTGCCAGCTCTAGCGGGGTACTAGATACGCAGTATTTT. It translates to CASSSGVLDTQYF.

In its sample, this clonotype was seen a few times. The V gene is TRBV29-1, the J gene TRBJ1-1; D remains ambiguous. This CDR3 region has 13 residues. V dropped 1 base and J dropped 2 bases, with 8 bases sitting between them. The germline V gene has CDR1 SQVTM and CDR2 ANQGSEA. This chain's CDR3 is CSVEVSLNTEAFF. As DNA, the CDR3 is TGCAGCGTTGAAGTGTCCCTAAACACTGAAGCTTTCTTT.

Only a few counts were recorded for this clonotype. This chain connects TRBV12-3 or TRBV12-4 to TRBJ2-4, with a weak D call TRBD2 (5 bases). The tail of the sequence fits TRBJ2-7 better, so the J call may be wrong. The CDR3 sequence is 17 residues long. The CDR3 here is CASRLGRGETSSYEQYF. CDR3 coding DNA: TGTGCCAGCAGGCTTGGTCGGGGAGAGACCTCTTCCTACGAGCAGTACTTC.

This chain joins TRBV6-2 or TRBV6-3 and TRBJ1-5; 9 bases fit TRBD1. CDR1 MNHEY and CDR2 SVGEGT come from the germline V gene. V lost 8 bases, J lost 5 bases, and 1 base stayed unmatched. This CDR3 has 12 amino acids. This chain's CDR3 is CASGQGYQPQHF. In DNA, the CDR3 is TGTGCCAGCGGACAGGGGTATCAGCCCCAGCATTTT.

The genes are TRBV5-1 and TRBJ2-1, with D unresolved. Trimming removed 5 bases from V and 8 bases from J, with 11 bases in between. The CDR3 contains 12 residues. The germline V gene has CDR1 SGHRS and CDR2 YFSETQ. CDR3 nucleotides: TGCGCCAGCAGGGTTAAAGGGTATGAGCAGTTCTTC. This gives the protein CASRVKGYEQFF.

The V call is TRBV15, the J call TRBJ2-5; D gene unclear. CDR1 and CDR2 from the germline V gene are LNHNV and YYDKDF (reference sequence). Trimming took 7 bases from V and 5 from J, leaving 14 bases between them. The CDR3 loop spans 13 amino acids. This chain's CDR3 is CATNPGVGETQYF. Written as DNA, the CDR3 is TGTGCCACCAATCCTGGGGTTGGGGAGACCCAGTACTTC.

In this sample, this clonotype turned up once. The chain has TRBV4-1 and TRBJ1-2; D is undetermined. V was cut by 2 bases and J by 4 bases, with 14 bases left in between. CDR1 is MGHRA and CDR2 is YSYEKL in the germline V gene. This CDR3 contains 15 residues. The CDR3 here is CASSQTLGLGYGYTF. The CDR3 nucleotides read TGCGCCAGCAGCCAAACACTCGGACTTGGCTATGGCTACACCTTC.

The rearrangement joins TRBV18 to TRBJ2-1; TRBD2 matches 7 bases. The CDR3 has 14 amino acids. J lost 8 bases, V lost 6 bases, and 10 bases had no gene match. Germline V gives CDR1 KGHSH, CDR2 LQKENI. The CDR3 reads CASSPWEGSDEQFF. The CDR3 coding sequence is TGTGCCAGCTCCCCCTGGGAGGGGAGCGATGAGCAGTTCTTC.

The CDR3 protein is CSVPVAVSTDTQYF. CDR3 in DNA: TGCAGCGTTCCTGTAGCGGTTAGCACAGATACGCAGTATTTT. This sequence joins TRBV29-1 and TRBJ2-3; TRBD2 might be the D (6 bases). Germline V gene data show CDR1 as SQVTM and CDR2 as ANQGSEA. The CDR3 has 14 residues. The V gene lost 5 bases and the J gene lost 0 bases, with 12 bases spanning the gap.